Following are 4 T cell receptor beta chains from one sample sequenced in a study of T cell clones after liver transplantation. The assay was immunoSEQ multiplex PCR, and TCRdb's table has in-frame clones only and misses some. The sample contains tens of thousands of clones, 70% to 80% of which appear only once. The sample was CD4+ T cells from blood, taken before liver transplant. These receptors were collected from a human donor who received a liver transplant.

V is TRBV28 and J is TRBJ2-5; no clear D. The CDR3 loop spans 15 amino acids. V was trimmed by 2 bases and J by 9 bases, leaving 19 bases between them. CDR1 and CDR2 (germline): MDHEN, SYDVKM. The chain's CDR3 is CASSLRLTRDTAQYF. The CDR3 DNA follows: TGTGCCAGCAGTTTAAGGCTGACCCGAGACACGGCCCAGTACTTC. The full variable domain, rest sourced from reference TRBV28 and TRBJ2-5, is DVKVTQSSRYLVKRTGEKVFLECVQDMDHENMFWYRQDPGLGLRLIYFSYDVKMKEKGDIPEGYSVSREKKERFSLILESASTNQTSMYLCASSLRLTRDTAQYFGPGTRLLVL.

In nucleotides, the CDR3 is TGTGCCAGCAGTAAAGGGGTTCAGCCCCAGCATTTT. Its translation: CASSKGVQPQHF. This chain uses TRBV28 with TRBJ1-5; TRBD1 is a possible D gene (5 bases). Trimming removed 5 bases at V and 6 bases at J, with 8 bases between. This CDR3 contains 12 residues. Germline CDR1 and CDR2: MDHEN and SYDVKM.

The chain is built from TRBV28 and TRBJ2-3; D perhaps matches TRBD2 (6 bases). CDR1 and CDR2 from the germline V gene are MDHEN and SYDVKM. This CDR3 comprises 18 residues. Trimming took 7 bases from V and 2 from J, leaving 25 bases between them. DNA of the CDR3: TGTGCCAGCACCGGAACTGGTGGGGGGTCTACCTTCACAGATACGCAGTATTTT. Protein product: CASTGTGGGSTFTDTQYF. The full variable domain, rest sourced from reference TRBV28 and TRBJ2-3, is DVKVTQSSRYLVKRTGEKVFLECVQDMDHENMFWYRQDPGLGLRLIYFSYDVKMKEKGDIPEGYSVSREKKERFSLILESASTNQTSMYLCASTGTGGGSTFTDTQYFGPGTRLTVL.

The chain employs TRBV14 and TRBJ2-7, with D unclear. This CDR3 has 11 amino acids. The germline gives CDR1 SGHDN, CDR2 FVKESK. The ends were cut back, 4 bases at V and 4 bases at J, with 5 bases in the middle. The CDR3 here is CASSLGYEQYF. The CDR3 bases are TGTGCCAGCAGCCTCGGGTACGAGCAGTACTTC.